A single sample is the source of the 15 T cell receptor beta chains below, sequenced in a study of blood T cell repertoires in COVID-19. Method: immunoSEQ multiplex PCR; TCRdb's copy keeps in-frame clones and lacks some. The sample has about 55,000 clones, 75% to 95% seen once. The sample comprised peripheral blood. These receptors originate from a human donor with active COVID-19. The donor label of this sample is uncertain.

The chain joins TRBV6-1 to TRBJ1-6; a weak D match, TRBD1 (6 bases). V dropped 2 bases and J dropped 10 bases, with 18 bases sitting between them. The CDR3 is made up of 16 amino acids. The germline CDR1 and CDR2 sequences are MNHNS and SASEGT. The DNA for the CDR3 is TGTGCCAGCAGTGAACCAGGGGCCCCGCTTGGGTCACCCCTCCACTTT. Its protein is CASSEPGAPLGSPLHF.

DNA for the CDR3: TGTGCCATCAGGGGGCAGGGCTTTACTAGCACAGATACGCAGTATTTT. This sequence encodes CAIRGQGFTSTDTQYF. J is TRBJ2-3 and V is TRBV10-3; a possible D gene is TRBD1 (5 bases). Germline-derived CDR1 and CDR2 are ENHRY and SYGVKD. CDR3 length: 16 residues. Trimming took off 6 bases at V and 0 bases at J, with 16 bases between the two ends.

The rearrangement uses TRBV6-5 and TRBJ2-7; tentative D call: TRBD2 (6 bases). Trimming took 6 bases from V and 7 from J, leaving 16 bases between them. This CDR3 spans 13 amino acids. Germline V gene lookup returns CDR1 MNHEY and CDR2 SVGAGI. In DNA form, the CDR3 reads TGTGCCAGCAGAGCGGGCCGGGCGGGAGAGCAGTACGTC. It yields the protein CASRAGRAGEQYV.

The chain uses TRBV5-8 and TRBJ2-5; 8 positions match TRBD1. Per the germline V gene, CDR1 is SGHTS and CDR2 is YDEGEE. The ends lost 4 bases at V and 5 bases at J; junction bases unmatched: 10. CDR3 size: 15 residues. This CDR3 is CASSPTLTGDETQYF. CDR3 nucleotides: TGTGCCAGCAGCCCCACCCTGACAGGGGACGAGACCCAGTACTTC.

CDR3 in DNA: TGTGCCAGCAGTGGGCAGAGCTCCTACAATGAGCAGTTCTTC. Protein: CASSGQSSYNEQFF. The chain employs TRBV5-4 and TRBJ2-1; D unclear. Germline V gene data show CDR1 as SGHNT and CDR2 as YYREEE (reference sequence). Trimming took 5 bases from V and 0 from J, leaving 9 bases between them. The CDR3 loop spans 14 amino acids.

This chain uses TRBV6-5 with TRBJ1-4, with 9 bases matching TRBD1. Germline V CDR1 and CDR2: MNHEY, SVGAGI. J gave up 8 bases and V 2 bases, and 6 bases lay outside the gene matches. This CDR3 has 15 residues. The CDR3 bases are TGTGCCAGCAGTTACGGCGGGACAGGGAGCGAAAAACTGTTTTTT. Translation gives CASSYGGTGSEKLFF.

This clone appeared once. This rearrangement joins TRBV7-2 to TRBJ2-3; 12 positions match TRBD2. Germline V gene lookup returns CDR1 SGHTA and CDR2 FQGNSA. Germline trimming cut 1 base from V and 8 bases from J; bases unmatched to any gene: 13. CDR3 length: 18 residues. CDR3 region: CASSLGPGTSGSSGTQYF. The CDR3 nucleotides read TGTGCCAGCAGCTTAGGCCCCGGGACTAGCGGGTCCAGTGGTACGCAGTATTTT. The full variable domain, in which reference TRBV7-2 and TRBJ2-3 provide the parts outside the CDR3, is GAGVSQSPSNKVTEKGKDVELRCDPISGHTALYWYRQSLGQGLEFLIYFQGNSAPDKSGLPSDRFSAERTGGSVSTLTIQRTQQEDSAVYLCASSLGPGTSGSSGTQYFGPGTRLTVL.

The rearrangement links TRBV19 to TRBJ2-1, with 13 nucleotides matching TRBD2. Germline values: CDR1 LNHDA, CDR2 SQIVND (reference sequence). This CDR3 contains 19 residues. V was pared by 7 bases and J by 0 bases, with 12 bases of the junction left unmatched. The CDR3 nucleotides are TGTGCCAGTACCCCTGGGACTAGCGGGGACCGCCGCTCCTACAATGAGCAGTTCTTC. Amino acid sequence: CASTPGTSGDRRSYNEQFF.

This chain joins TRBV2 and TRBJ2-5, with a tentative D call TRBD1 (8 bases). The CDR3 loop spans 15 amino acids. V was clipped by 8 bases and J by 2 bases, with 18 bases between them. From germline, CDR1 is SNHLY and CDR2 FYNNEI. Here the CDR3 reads CASGQGGSLQETQYF. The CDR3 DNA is TGTGCCAGCGGACAGGGAGGGAGTCTACAAGAGACCCAGTACTTC.

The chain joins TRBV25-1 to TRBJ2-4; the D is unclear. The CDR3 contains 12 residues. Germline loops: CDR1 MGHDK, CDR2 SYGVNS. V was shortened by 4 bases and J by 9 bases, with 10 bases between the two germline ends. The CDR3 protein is CASSATQAIQYF. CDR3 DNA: TGTGCCAGCAGTGCGACCCAGGCCATTCAGTACTTC.

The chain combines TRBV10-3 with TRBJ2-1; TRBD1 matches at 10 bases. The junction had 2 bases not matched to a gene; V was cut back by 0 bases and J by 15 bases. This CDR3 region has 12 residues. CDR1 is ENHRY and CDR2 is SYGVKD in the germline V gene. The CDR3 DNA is TGTGCCATCAGTGAGTCGGGGACAGGGGCGTTCTTC. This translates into CAISESGTGAFF.

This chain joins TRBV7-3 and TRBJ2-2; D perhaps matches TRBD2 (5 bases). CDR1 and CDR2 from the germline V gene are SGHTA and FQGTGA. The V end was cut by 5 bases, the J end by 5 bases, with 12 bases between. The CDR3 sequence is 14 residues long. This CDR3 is CASSPGSRTGELFF. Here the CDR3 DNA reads TGTGCCAGCAGCCCGGGGTCGAGAACCGGGGAGCTGTTTTTT.

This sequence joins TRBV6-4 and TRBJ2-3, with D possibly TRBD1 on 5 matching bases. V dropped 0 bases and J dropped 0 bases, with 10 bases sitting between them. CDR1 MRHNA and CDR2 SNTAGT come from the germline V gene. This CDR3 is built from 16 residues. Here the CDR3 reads CASSDSIDSSTDTQYF. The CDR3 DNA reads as TGTGCCAGCAGTGACTCCATAGACAGCAGCACAGATACGCAGTATTTT.

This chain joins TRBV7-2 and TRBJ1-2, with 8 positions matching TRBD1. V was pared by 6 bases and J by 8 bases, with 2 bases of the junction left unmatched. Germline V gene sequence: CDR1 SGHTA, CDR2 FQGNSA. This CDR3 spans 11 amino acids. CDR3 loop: CASRTGGGYTF. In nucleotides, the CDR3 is TGTGCCAGCAGAACAGGGGGAGGCTACACCTTC.

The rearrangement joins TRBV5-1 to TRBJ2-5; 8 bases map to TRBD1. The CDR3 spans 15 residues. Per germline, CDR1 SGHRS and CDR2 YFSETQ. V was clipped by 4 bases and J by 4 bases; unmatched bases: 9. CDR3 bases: TGCGCCAGCAGCACATCGCAGGGGGCTGGAGAGACCCAGTACTTC. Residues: CASSTSQGAGETQYF. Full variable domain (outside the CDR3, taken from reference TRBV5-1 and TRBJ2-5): KAGVTQTPRYLIKTRGQQVTLSCSPISGHRSVSWYQQTPGQGLQFLFEYFSETQRNKGNFPGRFSGRQFSNSRSEMNVSTLELGDSALYLCASSTSQGAGETQYFGPGTRLLVL.